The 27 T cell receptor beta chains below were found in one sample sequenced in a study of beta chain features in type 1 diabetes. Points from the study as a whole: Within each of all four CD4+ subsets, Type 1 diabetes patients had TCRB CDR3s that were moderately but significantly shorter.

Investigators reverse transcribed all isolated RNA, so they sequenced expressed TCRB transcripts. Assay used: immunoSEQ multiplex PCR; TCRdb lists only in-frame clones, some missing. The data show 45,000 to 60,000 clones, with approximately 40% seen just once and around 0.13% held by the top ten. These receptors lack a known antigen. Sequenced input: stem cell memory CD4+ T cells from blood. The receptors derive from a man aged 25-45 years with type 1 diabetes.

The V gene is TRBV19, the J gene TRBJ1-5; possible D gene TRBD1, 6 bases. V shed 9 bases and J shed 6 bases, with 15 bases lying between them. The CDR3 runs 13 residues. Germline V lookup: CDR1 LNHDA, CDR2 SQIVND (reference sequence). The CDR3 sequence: CASRLLQGQPQHF. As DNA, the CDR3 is TGTGCCAGCCGCCTATTACAGGGTCAGCCCCAGCATTTT. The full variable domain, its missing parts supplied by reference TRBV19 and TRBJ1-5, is DGGITQSPKYLFRKEGQNVTLSCEQNLNHDAMYWYRQDPGQGLRLIYYSQIVNDFQKGDIAEGYSVSREKKESFPLTVTSAQKNPTAFYLCASRLLQGQPQHFGDGTRLSIL.

The CDR3 reads CASSQNRGYNSPLHF. The CDR3 coding sequence is TGTGCCAGCAGCCAGAACAGGGGCTATAATTCACCCCTCCACTTT. This chain uses TRBV7-9 with TRBJ1-6, with 7 bases that match TRBD1. The CDR3 has 15 residues. Germline loops: CDR1 SEHNR, CDR2 FQNEAQ (reference sequence). Germline trimming cut 5 bases from V and 3 bases from J; bases unmatched to any gene: 4.

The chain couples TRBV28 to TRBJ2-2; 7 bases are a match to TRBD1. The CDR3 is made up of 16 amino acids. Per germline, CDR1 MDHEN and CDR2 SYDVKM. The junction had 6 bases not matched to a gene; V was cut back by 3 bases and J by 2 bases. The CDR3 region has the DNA TGTGCCAGCAGTTTCACCGGGACAGTTAACACCGGGGAGCTGTTTTTT. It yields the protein CASSFTGTVNTGELFF.

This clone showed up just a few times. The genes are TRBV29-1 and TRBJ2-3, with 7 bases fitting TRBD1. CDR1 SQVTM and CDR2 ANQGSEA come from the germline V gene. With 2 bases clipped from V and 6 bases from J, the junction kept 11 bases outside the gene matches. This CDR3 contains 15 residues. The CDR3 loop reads CSVETTGTVGDTQYF. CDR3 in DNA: TGCAGCGTTGAAACGACCGGGACAGTCGGCGATACGCAGTATTTT.

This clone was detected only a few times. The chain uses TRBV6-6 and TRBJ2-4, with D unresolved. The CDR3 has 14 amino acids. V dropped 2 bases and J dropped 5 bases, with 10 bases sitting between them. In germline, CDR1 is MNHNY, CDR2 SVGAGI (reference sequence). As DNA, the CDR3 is TGTGCCAGCAGTTACGGGCCCCTTCAAAACATTCAGTACTTC. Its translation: CASSYGPLQNIQYF.

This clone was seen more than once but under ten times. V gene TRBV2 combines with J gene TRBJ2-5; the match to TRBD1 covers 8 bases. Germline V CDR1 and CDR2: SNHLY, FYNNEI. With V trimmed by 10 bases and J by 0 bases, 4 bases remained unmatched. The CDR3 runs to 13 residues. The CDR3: CATRQGYQETQYF. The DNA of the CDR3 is TGTGCCACGCGACAGGGGTACCAAGAGACCCAGTACTTC.

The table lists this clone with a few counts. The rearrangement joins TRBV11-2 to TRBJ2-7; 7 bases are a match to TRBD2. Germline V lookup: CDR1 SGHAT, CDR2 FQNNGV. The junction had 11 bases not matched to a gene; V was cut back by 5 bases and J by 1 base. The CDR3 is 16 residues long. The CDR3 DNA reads TGTGCCAGCAGCCCTATAAGGGGCGGGGGTTCCTACGAGCAGTACTTC. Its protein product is CASSPIRGGGSYEQYF.

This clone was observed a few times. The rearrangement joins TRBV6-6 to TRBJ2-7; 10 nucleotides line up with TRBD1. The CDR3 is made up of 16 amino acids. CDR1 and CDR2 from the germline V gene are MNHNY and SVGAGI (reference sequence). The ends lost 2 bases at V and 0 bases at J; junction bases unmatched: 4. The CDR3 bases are TGTGCCAGCAGTTACGCCGGGACAGGGGACTCCTACGAGCAGTACTTC. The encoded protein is CASSYAGTGDSYEQYF.

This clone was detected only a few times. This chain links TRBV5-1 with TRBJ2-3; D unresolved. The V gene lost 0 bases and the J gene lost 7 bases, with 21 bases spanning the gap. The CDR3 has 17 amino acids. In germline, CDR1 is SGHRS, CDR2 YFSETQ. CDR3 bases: TGCGCCAGCAGCTTGGAAGGCGGTGCCCCAAGCCCAAATACGCAGTATTTT. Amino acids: CASSLEGGAPSPNTQYF.

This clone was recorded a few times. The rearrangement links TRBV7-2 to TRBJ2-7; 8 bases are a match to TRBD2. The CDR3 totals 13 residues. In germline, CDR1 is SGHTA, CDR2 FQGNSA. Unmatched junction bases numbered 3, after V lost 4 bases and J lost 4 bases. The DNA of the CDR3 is TGTGCCAGCAGCTATCAGCGGGGGTACGAGCAGTACTTC. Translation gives CASSYQRGYEQYF.

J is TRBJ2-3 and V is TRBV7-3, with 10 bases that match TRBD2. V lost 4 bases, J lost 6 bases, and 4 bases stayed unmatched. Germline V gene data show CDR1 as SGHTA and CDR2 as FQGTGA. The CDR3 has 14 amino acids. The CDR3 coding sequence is TGTGCCAGCAGCTCTTCTAGCGGGAGCGATACGCAGTATTTT. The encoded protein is CASSSSSGSDTQYF.

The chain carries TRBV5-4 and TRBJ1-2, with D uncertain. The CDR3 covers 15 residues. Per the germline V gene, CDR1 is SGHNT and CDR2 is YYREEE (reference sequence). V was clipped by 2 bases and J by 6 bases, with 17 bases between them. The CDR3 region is CASSFEGRNLHGYTF. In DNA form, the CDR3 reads TGTGCCAGCAGCTTTGAAGGGAGGAATTTGCATGGCTACACCTTC.

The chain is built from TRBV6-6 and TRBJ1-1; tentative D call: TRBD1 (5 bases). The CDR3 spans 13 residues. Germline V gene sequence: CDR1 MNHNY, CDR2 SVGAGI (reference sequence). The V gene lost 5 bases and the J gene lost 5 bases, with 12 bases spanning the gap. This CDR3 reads CASSPGGLTEAFF. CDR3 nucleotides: TGTGCCAGCAGTCCCGGGGGACTGACTGAAGCTTTCTTT.

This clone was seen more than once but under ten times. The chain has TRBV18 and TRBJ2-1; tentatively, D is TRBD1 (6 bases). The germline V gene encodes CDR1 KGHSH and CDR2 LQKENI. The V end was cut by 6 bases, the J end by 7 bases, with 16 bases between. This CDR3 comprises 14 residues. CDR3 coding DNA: TGTGCCAGCTCCGGGACAAATCAGATGAATGAGCAGTTCTTC. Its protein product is CASSGTNQMNEQFF.

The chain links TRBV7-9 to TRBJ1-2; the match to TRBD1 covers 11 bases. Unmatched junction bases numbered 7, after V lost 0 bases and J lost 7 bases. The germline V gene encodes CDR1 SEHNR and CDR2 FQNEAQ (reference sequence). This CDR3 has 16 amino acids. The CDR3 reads CASSLARTGGDGGYTF. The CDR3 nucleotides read TGTGCCAGCAGCTTAGCCCGGACAGGGGGCGACGGTGGCTACACCTTC.

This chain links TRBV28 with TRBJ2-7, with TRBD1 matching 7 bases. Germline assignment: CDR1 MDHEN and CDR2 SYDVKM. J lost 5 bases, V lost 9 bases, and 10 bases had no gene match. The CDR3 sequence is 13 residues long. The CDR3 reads CASFEQGRNEQYF. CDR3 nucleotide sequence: TGTGCCAGTTTTGAACAGGGGCGGAACGAGCAGTACTTC. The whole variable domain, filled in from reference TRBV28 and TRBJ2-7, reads DVKVTQSSRYLVKRTGEKVFLECVQDMDHENMFWYRQDPGLGLRLIYFSYDVKMKEKGDIPEGYSVSREKKERFSLILESASTNQTSMYLCASFEQGRNEQYFGPGTRLTVT.

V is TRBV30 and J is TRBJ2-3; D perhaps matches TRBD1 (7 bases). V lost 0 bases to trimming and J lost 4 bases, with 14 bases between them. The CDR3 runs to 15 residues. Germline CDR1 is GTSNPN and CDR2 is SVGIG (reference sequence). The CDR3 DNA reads TGTGCCTGGAGTGTTGGAGGGGGCGGCGCAGATACGCAGTATTTT. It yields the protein CAWSVGGGGADTQYF.

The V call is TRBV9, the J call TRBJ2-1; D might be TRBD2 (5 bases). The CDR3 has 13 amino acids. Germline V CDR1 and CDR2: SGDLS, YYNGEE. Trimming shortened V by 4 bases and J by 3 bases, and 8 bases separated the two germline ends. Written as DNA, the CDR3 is TGTGCCAGCAGCAAAGCGGACTACAATGAGCAGTTCTTC. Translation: CASSKADYNEQFF.

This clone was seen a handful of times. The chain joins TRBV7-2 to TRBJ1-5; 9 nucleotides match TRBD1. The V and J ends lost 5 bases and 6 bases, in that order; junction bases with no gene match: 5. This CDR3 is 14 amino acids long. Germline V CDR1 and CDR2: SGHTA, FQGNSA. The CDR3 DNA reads TGTGCCAGCAGCACAGGGGGCGCAGGTCAGCCCCAGCATTTT. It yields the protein CASSTGGAGQPQHF.

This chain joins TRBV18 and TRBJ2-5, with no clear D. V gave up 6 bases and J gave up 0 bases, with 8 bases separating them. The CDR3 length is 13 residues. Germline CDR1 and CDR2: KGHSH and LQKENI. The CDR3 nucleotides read TGTGCCAGCTCCACCACTAACCAAGAGACCCAGTACTTC. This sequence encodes CASSTTNQETQYF.

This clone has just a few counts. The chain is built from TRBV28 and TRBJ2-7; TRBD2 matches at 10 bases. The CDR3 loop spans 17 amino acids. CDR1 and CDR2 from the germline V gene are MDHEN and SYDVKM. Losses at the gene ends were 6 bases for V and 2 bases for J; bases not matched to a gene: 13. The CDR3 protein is CASSPTGLADLAYEQYF. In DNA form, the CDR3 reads TGTGCCAGCAGCCCAACCGGACTAGCGGACCTAGCCTACGAGCAGTACTTC.

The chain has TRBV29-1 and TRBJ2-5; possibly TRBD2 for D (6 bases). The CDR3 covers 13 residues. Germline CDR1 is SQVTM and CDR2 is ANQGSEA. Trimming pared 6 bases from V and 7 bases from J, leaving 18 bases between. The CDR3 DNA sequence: TGCAGCGTCTCTGGACGGTTGGGGGGGACCCAGTACTTC. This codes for CSVSGRLGGTQYF.

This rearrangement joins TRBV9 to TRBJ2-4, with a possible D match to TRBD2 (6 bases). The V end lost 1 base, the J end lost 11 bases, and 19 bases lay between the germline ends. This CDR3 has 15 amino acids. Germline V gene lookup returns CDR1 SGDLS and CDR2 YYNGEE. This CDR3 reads CASSVSTGTDVVQYF. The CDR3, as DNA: TGTGCCAGCAGCGTATCGACCGGGACTGATGTCGTTCAGTACTTC.

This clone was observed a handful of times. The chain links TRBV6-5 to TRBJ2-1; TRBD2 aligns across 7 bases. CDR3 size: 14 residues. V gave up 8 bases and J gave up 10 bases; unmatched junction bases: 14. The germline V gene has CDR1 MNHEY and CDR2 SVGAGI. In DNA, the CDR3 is TGTGCCAGCCGCTACGGGGGAGGGAGCAGCGAGCAGTTCTTC. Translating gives CASRYGGGSSEQFF.

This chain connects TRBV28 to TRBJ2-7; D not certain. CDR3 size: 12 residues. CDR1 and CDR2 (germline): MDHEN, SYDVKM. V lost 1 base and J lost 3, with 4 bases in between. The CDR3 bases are TGTGCCAGCAGTTTATCCAACTACGAGCAGTACTTC. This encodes CASSLSNYEQYF.

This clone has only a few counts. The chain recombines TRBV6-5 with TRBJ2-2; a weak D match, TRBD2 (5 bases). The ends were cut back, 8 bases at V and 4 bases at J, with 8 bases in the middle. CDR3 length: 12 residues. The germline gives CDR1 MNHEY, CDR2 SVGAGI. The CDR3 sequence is CASGRTTGELFF. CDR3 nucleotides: TGTGCCAGCGGGAGAACCACCGGGGAGCTGTTTTTT.

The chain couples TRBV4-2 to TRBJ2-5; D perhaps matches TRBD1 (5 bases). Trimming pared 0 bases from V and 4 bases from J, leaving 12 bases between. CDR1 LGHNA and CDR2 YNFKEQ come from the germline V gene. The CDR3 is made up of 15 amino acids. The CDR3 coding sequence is TGTGCCAGCAGCCAAGATACTTGGGGCCGAGAGACCCAGTACTTC. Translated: CASSQDTWGRETQYF.